The clone carrying this TCR beta chain was seen many times. The target antigen is unknown. This specimen belongs to a study of Graves' ophthalmopathy and Graves' hyperthyroidism. Study overall: At the time of initial diagnosis and before any treatment, peripheral blood was collected.

The study amplified TCR beta CDR3 regions using RNA transcripts. The authors performed first-round RT-PCR with HTBI primers and then a second-round multiplex PCR. One entry per CDR3 protein results from TCRdb running MiXCR on the multiplex PCR reads. In the table there are 300,000 to 400,000 distinct CDR3 sequences, around a sixth of which are singletons. The CDR3 is 15 amino acids. J lost 3 bases, V lost 5 bases, and 8 bases had no gene match. General observations from the study: Discriminating ophthalmopathy from stable hyperthyroidism, a 13-signature model attained a sensitivity of under 90% and a specificity of around 83%.

The V and J genes are TRBV12-3 or TRBV12-4 and TRBJ2-7; 9 bases agree with TRBD2. This receptor was identified in an adult man with Graves' ophthalmopathy. Sequencing used peripheral blood. The CDR3 sequence: CASSPRLAGNYEQYF. For the CDR3, the DNA is TGTGCCAGCAGTCCCCGGCTAGCGGGGAACTACGAGCAGTACTTC.